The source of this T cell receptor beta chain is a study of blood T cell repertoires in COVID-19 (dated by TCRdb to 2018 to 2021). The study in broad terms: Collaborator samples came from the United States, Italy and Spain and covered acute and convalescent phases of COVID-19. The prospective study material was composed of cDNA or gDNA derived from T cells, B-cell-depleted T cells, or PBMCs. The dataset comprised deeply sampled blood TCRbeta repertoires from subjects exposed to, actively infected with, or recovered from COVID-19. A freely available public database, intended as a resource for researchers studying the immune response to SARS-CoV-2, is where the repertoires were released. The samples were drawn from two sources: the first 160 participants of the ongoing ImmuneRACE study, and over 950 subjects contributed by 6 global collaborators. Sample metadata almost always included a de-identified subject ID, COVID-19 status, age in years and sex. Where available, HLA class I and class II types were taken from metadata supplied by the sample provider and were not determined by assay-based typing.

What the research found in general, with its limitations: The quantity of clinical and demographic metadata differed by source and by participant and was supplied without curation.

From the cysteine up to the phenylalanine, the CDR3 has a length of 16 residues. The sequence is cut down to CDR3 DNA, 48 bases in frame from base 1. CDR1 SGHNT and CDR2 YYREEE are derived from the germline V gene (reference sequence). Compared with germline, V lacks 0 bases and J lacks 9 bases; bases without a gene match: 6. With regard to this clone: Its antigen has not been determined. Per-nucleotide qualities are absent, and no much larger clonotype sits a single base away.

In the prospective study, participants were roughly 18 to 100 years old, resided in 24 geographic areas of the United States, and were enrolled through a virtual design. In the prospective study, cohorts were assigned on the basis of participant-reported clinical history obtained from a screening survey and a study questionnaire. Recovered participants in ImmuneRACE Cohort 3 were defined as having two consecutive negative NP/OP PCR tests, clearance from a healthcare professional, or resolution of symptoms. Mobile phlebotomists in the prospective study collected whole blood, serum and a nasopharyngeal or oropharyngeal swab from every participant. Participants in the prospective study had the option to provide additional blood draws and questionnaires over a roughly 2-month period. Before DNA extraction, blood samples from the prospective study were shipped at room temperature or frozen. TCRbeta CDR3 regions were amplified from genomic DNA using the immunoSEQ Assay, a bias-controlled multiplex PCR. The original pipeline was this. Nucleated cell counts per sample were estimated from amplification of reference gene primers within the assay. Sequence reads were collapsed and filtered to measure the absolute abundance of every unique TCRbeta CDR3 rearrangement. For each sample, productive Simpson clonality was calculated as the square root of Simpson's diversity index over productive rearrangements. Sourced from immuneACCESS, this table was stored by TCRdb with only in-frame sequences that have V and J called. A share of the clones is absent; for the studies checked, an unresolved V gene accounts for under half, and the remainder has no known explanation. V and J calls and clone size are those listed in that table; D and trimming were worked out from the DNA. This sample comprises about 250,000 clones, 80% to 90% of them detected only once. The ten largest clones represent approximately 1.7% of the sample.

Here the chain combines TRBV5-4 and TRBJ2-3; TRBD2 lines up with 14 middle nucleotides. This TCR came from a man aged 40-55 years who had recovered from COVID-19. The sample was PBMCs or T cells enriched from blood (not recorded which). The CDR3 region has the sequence CASSLGGTSGSNTQYF. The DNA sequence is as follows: TGTGCCAGCAGCTTGGGTGGGACTAGCGGGAGTAACACGCAGTATTTT.